A selection of T cell receptor beta chains follows, all from one sample in a study of shared clonotypes between healthy human individuals. Produced via immunoSEQ multiplex PCR; TCRdb's table is partial and in-frame only. The repertoire consists of 550,000 to 800,000 clones, with about 74% occurring once and the leading ten covering under 2%. Sequenced: memory CD4+ T cells sorted from blood. These receptors originate from a woman aged 30 to 39 in good health. Each CDR3 is given with its conserved first and last residue. A D gene is named only where the DNA matches it firmly. Expanded clones are given a class, and other clones once, few, many or no size at all.

J gene: TRBJ1-3; D gene: TRBD1; V gene: TRBV15; clone size: -; CDR3 protein: CATSRDPGRRTGASGNTIYF; CDR3 DNA: TGTGCCACCAGCAGAGATCCAGGACGTAGGACAGGGGCTTCTGGAAACACCATATATTTT
J gene: TRBJ1-6; D gene: TRBD1; V gene: TRBV30; clone size: -; CDR3 protein: CAWAPGQFYNSPLHF; CDR3 DNA: TGTGCCTGGGCCCCGGGACAGTTCTATAATTCACCCCTCCACTTT
J gene: TRBJ2-6; D gene: -; V gene: TRBV11-2; clone size: -; CDR3 protein: CASSPWVSGANVLTF; CDR3 DNA: TGTGCCAGCAGCCCTTGGGTCTCTGGGGCCAACGTCCTGACTTTC
J gene: TRBJ1-1; D gene: -; V gene: TRBV25-1; clone size: -; CDR3 protein: CASLQGGSFTEAFF; CDR3 DNA: TGTGCCAGTTTACAGGGTGGATCGTTCACTGAAGCTTTCTTT
J gene: TRBJ2-2; D gene: TRBD2; V gene: TRBV11-3; clone size: -; CDR3 protein: CASSPGTSGRDGELFF; CDR3 DNA: TGTGCCAGCAGCCCCGGGACTAGCGGGAGAGACGGGGAGCTGTTTTTT
J gene: TRBJ2-7; D gene: -; V gene: TRBV5-1; clone size: -; CDR3 protein: CASSLRLNSYEQYF; CDR3 DNA: TGCGCCAGCAGCTTAAGACTAAACTCCTACGAGCAGTACTTC
J gene: TRBJ2-2; D gene: -; V gene: TRBV9; clone size: -; CDR3 protein: CASRDYNTGELFF; CDR3 DNA: TGTGCCAGCAGGGATTATAACACCGGGGAGCTGTTTTTT
J gene: TRBJ1-1; D gene: -; V gene: TRBV6-5; clone size: once; CDR3 protein: CASSYTGQMSEAFF; CDR3 DNA: TGTGCCAGCAGTTACACAGGACAAATGAGTGAAGCTTTCTTT
J gene: TRBJ1-2; D gene: -; V gene: TRBV15; clone size: few; CDR3 protein: CATSRKRTVVYGYTF; CDR3 DNA: TGTGCCACCAGCAGAAAAAGGACAGTCGTCTATGGCTACACCTTC
J gene: TRBJ1-4; D gene: TRBD1; V gene: TRBV28; clone size: -; CDR3 protein: CASSSPTRTGFREKLFF; CDR3 DNA: TGTGCCAGCAGTTCCCCGACGCGGACAGGGTTTCGTGAAAAACTGTTTTTT
J gene: TRBJ2-1; D gene: TRBD2; V gene: TRBV7-9; clone size: -; CDR3 protein: CASSQRPGLAGVFEQFF; CDR3 DNA: TGTGCCAGCAGCCAGCGGCCGGGACTAGCGGGAGTGTTCGAGCAGTTCTTC
J gene: TRBJ2-3; D gene: -; V gene: TRBV19; clone size: few; CDR3 protein: CASTARATDTQYF; CDR3 DNA: TGTGCCAGTACAGCGCGGGCCACAGATACGCAGTATTTT
J gene: TRBJ2-7; D gene: -; V gene: TRBV6-1; clone size: -; CDR3 protein: CASSSAASYEQYF; CDR3 DNA: TGTGCCAGCTCCTCGGCGGCGTCCTACGAGCAGTACTTC
J gene: TRBJ1-5; D gene: -; V gene: TRBV2; clone size: few; CDR3 protein: CASSRQSNSNQPQHF; CDR3 DNA: TGTGCCAGCAGTCGACAGAGCAATAGCAATCAGCCCCAGCATTTT
J gene: TRBJ1-1; D gene: -; V gene: TRBV18; clone size: -; CDR3 protein: CASSPQGTEAFF; CDR3 DNA: TGTGCCAGCTCACCGCAAGGGACAGAAGCTTTCTTT
J gene: TRBJ1-2; D gene: TRBD1; V gene: TRBV7-2; clone size: -; CDR3 protein: CASSLGPGGGYGYTF; CDR3 DNA: TGTGCCAGCAGCTTAGGGCCAGGGGGCGGCTATGGCTACACCTTC
J gene: TRBJ1-2; D gene: TRBD1; V gene: TRBV27; clone size: -; CDR3 protein: CASGTGGSNYGYTF; CDR3 DNA: TGTGCCAGCGGGACAGGGGGCTCTAACTATGGCTACACCTTC
J gene: TRBJ1-2; D gene: TRBD1; V gene: TRBV25-1; clone size: -; CDR3 protein: CASSFGQGRLGYTF; CDR3 DNA: TGTGCCAGCAGCTTTGGACAGGGCCGGCTTGGCTACACCTTC
J gene: TRBJ2-7; D gene: -; V gene: TRBV6-1; clone size: -; CDR3 protein: CASSDIPEQYF; CDR3 DNA: TGTGCCAGCAGTGACATCCCAGAGCAGTACTTC
J gene: TRBJ1-1; D gene: -; V gene: TRBV28; clone size: once; CDR3 protein: CASSSQAGRENTEAFF; CDR3 DNA: TGTGCCAGCAGCTCACAGGCAGGGCGGGAGAACACTGAAGCTTTCTTT
J gene: TRBJ1-1; D gene: -; V gene: TRBV12-5; clone size: -; CDR3 protein: CASGFAREQAFF; CDR3 DNA: TGTGCTAGTGGTTTCGCTCGGGAGCAAGCTTTCTTT
J gene: TRBJ2-3; D gene: -; V gene: TRBV10-3; clone size: -; CDR3 protein: CAISESVVSYGPDTQYF; CDR3 DNA: TGTGCCATCAGTGAGTCGGTTGTCAGCTATGGGCCAGATACGCAGTATTTT
J gene: TRBJ2-5; D gene: -; V gene: TRBV5-1; clone size: -; CDR3 protein: CASGPGTLQETQYF; CDR3 DNA: TGCGCCAGCGGCCCGGGGACACTACAAGAGACCCAGTACTTC
J gene: TRBJ2-7; D gene: TRBD2; V gene: TRBV4-1; clone size: -; CDR3 protein: CASSQVAPTSGDSYEQYF; CDR3 DNA: TGCGCCAGCAGCCAAGTGGCCCCGACTAGCGGGGACTCCTACGAGCAGTACTTC
J gene: TRBJ2-1; D gene: TRBD1; V gene: TRBV5-4; clone size: -; CDR3 protein: CASSPTDRDKSEQFF; CDR3 DNA: TGTGCCAGCAGCCCTACTGACAGGGACAAGAGTGAGCAGTTCTTC
J gene: TRBJ2-3; D gene: TRBD2; V gene: TRBV18; clone size: -; CDR3 protein: CASSPTGTRSTDTQYF; CDR3 DNA: TGTGCCAGCTCCCCCACCGGGACTAGGAGTACAGATACGCAGTATTTT
J gene: TRBJ2-3; D gene: -; V gene: TRBV5-1; clone size: -; CDR3 protein: CASSLTFDTQYF; CDR3 DNA: TGCGCCAGCAGCTTAACCTTCGATACGCAGTATTTT
J gene: TRBJ1-2; D gene: TRBD1; V gene: TRBV6-1; clone size: -; CDR3 protein: CASSEAIWPKQGAGYTF; CDR3 DNA: TGTGCCAGCAGTGAAGCGATCTGGCCAAAACAGGGGGCTGGCTACACCTTC
J gene: TRBJ1-1; D gene: -; V gene: TRBV5-4; clone size: -; CDR3 protein: CASSLDWSNTEAFF; CDR3 DNA: TGTGCCAGCAGCTTGGATTGGTCGAACACTGAAGCTTTCTTT
J gene: TRBJ2-3; D gene: TRBD2; V gene: TRBV18; clone size: -; CDR3 protein: CASSPRLAEQDTQYF; CDR3 DNA: TGTGCCAGCTCACCGCGACTAGCGGAACAAGATACGCAGTATTTT
J gene: TRBJ2-5; D gene: -; V gene: TRBV7-9; clone size: -; CDR3 protein: CASSVHGGAETQYF; CDR3 DNA: TGTGCCAGCAGCGTCCACGGGGGTGCGGAGACCCAGTACTTC
J gene: TRBJ1-2; D gene: -; V gene: TRBV18; clone size: -; CDR3 protein: CASSAAGNYGYTF; CDR3 DNA: TGTGCCAGCTCCGCGGCAGGGAACTATGGCTACACCTTC